The present TCR beta chain was sequenced within a study of cytomegalovirus exposure and HLA in healthy donors. PCR involved 60 Vbeta and 13 Jbeta primers. The protocol was immunoSEQ multiplex PCR, while the TCRdb copy is restricted to in-frame clones and leaves out a portion. The data hold about 100,000 clones, with approximately 74% observed a single time. The origin of this receptor is a woman between 40 and 50 years old in good health and CMV-seronegative. The sample comprised PBMCs.

CDR3 protein: CASSTRGGTDSGNTIYF. CDR3 nucleotides: TGTGCCAGCAGCACTCGGGGGGGGACAGACTCTGGAAACACCATATATTTT. The V and J genes are TRBV7-9 and TRBJ1-3, with 7 bases lining up with TRBD1. Germline V gives CDR1 SEHNR, CDR2 FQNEAQ (reference sequence). Losses at the gene ends were 5 bases for V and 0 bases for J; bases not matched to a gene: 10. The CDR3 is 17 amino acids.